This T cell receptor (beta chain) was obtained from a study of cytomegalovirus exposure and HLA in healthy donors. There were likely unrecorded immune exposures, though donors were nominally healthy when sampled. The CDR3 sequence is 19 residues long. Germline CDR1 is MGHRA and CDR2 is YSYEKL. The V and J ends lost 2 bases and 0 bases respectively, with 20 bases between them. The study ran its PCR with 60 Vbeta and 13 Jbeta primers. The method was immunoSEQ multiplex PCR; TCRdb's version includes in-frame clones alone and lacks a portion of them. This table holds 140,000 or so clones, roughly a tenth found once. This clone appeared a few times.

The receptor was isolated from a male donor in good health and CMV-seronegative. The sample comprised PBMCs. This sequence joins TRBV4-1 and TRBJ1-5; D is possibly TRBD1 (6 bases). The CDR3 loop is CASSQTRDTVIYSNQPQHF. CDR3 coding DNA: TGCGCCAGCAGCCAAACCCGGGACACCGTAATTTATAGCAATCAGCCCCAGCATTTT.